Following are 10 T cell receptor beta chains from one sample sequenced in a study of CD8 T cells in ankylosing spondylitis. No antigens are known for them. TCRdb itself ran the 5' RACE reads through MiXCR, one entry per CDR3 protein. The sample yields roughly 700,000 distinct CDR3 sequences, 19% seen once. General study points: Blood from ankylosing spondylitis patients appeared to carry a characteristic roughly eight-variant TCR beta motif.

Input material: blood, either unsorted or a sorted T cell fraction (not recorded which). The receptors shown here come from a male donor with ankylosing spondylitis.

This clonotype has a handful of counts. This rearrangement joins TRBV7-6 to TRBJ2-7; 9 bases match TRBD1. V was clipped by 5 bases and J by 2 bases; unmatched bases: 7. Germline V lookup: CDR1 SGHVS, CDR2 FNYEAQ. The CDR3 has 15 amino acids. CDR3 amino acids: CASSPTGGGPYEQYF. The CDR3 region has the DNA TGTGCCAGCAGCCCGACAGGGGGAGGCCCCTACGAGCAGTACTTC.

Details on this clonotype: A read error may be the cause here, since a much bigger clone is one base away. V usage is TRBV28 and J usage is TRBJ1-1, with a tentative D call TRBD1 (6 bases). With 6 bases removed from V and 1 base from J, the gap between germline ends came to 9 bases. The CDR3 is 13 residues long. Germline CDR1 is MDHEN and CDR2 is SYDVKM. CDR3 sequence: CASSRDTNTEAFF. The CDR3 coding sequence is TGTGCCAGCAGCCGGGACACGAACACTGAAGCTTTCTTT. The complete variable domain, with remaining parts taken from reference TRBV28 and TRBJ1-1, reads DVKVTQSSRYLVKRTGEKVFLECVQDMDHENMFWYRQDPGLGLRLIYFSYDVKMKEKGDIPEGYSVSREKKERFSLILESASTNQTSMYLCASSRDTNTEAFFGQGTRLTVV.

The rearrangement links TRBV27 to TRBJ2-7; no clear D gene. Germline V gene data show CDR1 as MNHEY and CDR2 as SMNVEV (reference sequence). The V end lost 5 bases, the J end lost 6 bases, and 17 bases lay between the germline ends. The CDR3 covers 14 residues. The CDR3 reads CASSGLLPPVEQYF. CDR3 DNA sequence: TGTGCCAGCAGTGGGCTGCTTCCCCCAGTCGAGCAGTACTTC.

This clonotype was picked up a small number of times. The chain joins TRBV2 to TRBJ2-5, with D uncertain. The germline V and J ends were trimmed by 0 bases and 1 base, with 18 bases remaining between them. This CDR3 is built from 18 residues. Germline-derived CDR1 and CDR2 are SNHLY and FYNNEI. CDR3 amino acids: CASSEARLLPRRQETQYF. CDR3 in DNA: TGTGCCAGCAGTGAAGCGAGGCTACTTCCCCGTCGCCAAGAGACCCAGTACTTC. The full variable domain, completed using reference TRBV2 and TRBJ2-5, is EPEVTQTPSHQVTQMGQEVILRCVPISNHLYFYWYRQILGQKVEFLVSFYNNEISEKSEIFDDQFSVERPDGSNFTLKIRSTKLEDSAMYFCASSEARLLPRRQETQYFGPGTRLLVL.

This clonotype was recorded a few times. In DNA, the CDR3 is TGTGCCAGCAGCCACGAACCGAACACTGAAGCTTTCTTT. It is translated as CASSHEPNTEAFF. V usage is TRBV7-6 and J usage is TRBJ1-1; D is unclear. This CDR3 region has 13 residues. Germline V gives CDR1 SGHVS, CDR2 FNYEAQ. V lost 5 bases, J lost 1 base, and 8 bases lay in between.

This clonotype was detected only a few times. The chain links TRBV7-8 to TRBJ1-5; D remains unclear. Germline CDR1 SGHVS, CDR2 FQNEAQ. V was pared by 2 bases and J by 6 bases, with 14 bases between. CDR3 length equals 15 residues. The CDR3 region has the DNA TGTGCCAGCAGCTTACTGCCCCCGTTCGGTCAGCCCCAGCATTTT. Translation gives CASSLLPPFGQPQHF.

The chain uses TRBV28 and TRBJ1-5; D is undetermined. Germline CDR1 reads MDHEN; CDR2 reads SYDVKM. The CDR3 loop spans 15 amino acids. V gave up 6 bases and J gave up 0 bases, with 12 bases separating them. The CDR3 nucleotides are TGTGCCAGCAGCCGGAGAGTGGATAGCAATCAGCCCCAGCATTTT. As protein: CASSRRVDSNQPQHF.

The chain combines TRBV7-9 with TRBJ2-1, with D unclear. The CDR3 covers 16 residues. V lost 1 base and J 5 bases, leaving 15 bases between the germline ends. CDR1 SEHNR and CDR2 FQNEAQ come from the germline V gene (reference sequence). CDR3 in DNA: TGTGCCAGCAGCTTAGATTGGGGAAAAGGCCACAATGAGCAGTTCTTC. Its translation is CASSLDWGKGHNEQFF. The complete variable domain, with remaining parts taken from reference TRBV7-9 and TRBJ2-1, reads DTGVSQNPRHKITKRGQNVTFRCDPISEHNRLYWYRQTLGQGPEFLTYFQNEAQLEKSRLLSDRFSAERPKGSFSTLEIQRTEQGDSAMYLCASSLDWGKGHNEQFFGPGTRLTVL.

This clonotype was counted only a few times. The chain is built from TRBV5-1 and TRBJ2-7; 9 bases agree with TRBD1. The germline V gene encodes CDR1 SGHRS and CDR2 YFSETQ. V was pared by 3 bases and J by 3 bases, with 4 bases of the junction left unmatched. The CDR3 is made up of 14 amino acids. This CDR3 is CASSSGGQGYEQYF. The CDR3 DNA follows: TGCGCCAGCAGCTCTGGGGGACAGGGCTACGAGCAGTACTTC.

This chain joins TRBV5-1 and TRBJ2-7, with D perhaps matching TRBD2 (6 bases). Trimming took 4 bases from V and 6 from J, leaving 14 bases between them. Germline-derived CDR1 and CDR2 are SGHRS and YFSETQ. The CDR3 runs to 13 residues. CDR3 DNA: TGCGCCAGCAGCCCGCCCCCTAGCGCCGAGCAGTACTTC. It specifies CASSPPPSAEQYF. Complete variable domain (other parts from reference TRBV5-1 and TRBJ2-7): KAGVTQTPRYLIKTRGQQVTLSCSPISGHRSVSWYQQTPGQGLQFLFEYFSETQRNKGNFPGRFSGRQFSNSRSEMNVSTLELGDSALYLCASSPPPSAEQYFGPGTRLTVT.